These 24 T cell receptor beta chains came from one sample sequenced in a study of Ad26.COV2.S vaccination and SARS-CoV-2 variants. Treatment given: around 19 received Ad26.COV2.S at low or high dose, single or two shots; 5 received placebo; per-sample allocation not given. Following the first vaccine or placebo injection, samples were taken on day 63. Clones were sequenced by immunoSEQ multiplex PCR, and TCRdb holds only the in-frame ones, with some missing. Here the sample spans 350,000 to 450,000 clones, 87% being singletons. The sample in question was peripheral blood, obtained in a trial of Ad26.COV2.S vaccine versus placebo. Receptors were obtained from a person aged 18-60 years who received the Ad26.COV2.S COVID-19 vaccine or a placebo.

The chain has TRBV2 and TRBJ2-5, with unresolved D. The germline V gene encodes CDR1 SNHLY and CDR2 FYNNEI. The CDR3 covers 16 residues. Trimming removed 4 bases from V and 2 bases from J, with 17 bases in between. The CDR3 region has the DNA TGTGCCAGCAGTGTTGGCTCCCCGGTTTGGCAAGAGACCCAGTACTTC. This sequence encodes CASSVGSPVWQETQYF. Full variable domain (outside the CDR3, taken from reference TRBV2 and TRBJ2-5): EPEVTQTPSHQVTQMGQEVILRCVPISNHLYFYWYRQILGQKVEFLVSFYNNEISEKSEIFDDQFSVERPDGSNFTLKIRSTKLEDSAMYFCASSVGSPVWQETQYFGPGTRLLVL.

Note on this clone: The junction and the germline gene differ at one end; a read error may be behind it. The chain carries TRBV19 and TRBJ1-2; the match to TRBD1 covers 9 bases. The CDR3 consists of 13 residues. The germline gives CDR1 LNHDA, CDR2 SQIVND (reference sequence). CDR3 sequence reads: CASSRTGDKVGSF. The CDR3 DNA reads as TGTGCCAGTAGCCGGACAGGGGACAAGGTTGGCTCCTTC.

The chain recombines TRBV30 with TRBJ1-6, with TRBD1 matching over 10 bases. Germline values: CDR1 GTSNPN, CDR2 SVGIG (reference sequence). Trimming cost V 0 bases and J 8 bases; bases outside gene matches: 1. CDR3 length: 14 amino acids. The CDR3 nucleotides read TGTGCCTGGAGTGTGGGGACAGGGGATTCACCCCTCCACTTT. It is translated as CAWSVGTGDSPLHF.

The CDR3 sequence: CASSTGAYEQYF. The CDR3 DNA is TGTGCCAGCTCGACCGGGGCCTACGAGCAGTACTTC. The rearrangement joins TRBV6-6 to TRBJ2-7, with a weak D call TRBD2 (5 bases). The germline CDR1 and CDR2 sequences are MNHNY and SVGAGI (reference sequence). There are 12 residues in the CDR3. V lost 8 bases, J lost 2 bases, and 10 bases lay in between.

CDR3 bases: TGCGCCAGCAGCCAGGGCGTTTCGGGCACTGAAGCTTTCTTT. It encodes CASSQGVSGTEAFF. The chain joins TRBV4-1 to TRBJ1-1, with D unclear. There are 14 residues in the CDR3. Trimming stripped 3 bases from V and 4 bases from J, with 12 bases between. Germline values: CDR1 MGHRA, CDR2 YSYEKL.

The CDR3 nucleotides are TGTGCCAGCTCATCTGGACTAGCGGGACAAGAGACCCAGTACTTC. Protein sequence: CASSSGLAGQETQYF. The chain has TRBV18 and TRBJ2-5; 12 nucleotides match TRBD2. Germline V lookup: CDR1 KGHSH, CDR2 LQKENI. The CDR3 runs 15 residues. V shed 5 bases and J 2 bases; nucleotides not matched to a gene: 3. Using reference TRBV18 and TRBJ2-5 for the parts outside the CDR3, the full variable domain is NAGVMQNPRHLVRRRGQEARLRCSPMKGHSHVYWYRQLPEEGLKFMVYLQKENIIDESGMPKERFSAEFPKEGPSILRIQQVVRGDSAAYFCASSSGLAGQETQYFGPGTRLLVL.

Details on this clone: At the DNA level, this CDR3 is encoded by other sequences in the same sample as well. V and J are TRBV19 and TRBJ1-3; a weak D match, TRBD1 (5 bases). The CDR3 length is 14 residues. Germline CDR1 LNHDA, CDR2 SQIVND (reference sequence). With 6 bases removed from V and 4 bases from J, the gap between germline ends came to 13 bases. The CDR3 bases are TGTGCCAGTAGGTTGGGGGGTTCCGGAAACACCATATATTTT. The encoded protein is CASRLGGSGNTIYF.

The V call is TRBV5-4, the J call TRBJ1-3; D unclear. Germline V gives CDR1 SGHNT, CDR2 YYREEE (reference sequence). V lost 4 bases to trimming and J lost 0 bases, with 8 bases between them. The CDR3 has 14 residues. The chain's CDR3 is CASSPESSGNTIYF. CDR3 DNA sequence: TGTGCCAGCAGCCCAGAGAGCTCTGGAAACACCATATATTTT.

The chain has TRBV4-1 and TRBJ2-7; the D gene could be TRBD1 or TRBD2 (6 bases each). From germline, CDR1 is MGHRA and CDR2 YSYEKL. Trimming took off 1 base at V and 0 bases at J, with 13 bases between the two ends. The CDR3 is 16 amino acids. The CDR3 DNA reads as TGCGCCAGCAGCCAAGGCGGGACACCGAGCTCCTACGAGCAGTACTTC. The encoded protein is CASSQGGTPSSYEQYF.

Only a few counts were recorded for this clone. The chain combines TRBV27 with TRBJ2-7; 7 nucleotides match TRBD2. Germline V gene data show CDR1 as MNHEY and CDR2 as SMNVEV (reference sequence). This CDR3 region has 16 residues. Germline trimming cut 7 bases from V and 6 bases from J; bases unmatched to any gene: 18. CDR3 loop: CASKKSGLVESGEQYF. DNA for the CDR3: TGTGCCAGCAAGAAGTCAGGACTAGTGGAATCGGGCGAGCAGTACTTC.

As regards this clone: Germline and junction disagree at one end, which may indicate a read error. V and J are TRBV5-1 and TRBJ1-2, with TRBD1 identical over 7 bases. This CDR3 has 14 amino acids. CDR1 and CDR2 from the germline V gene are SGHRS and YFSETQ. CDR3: CASSPFSGQPEFGF. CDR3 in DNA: TGCGCCAGCAGCCCATTTTCGGGACAGCCAGAATTCGGCTTC.

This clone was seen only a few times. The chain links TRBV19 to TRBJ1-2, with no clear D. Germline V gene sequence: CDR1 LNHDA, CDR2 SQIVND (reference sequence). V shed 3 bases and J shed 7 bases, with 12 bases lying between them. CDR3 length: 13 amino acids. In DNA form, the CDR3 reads TGTGCCAGTAGTATCGACGAGGGAACTGGCTACACCTTC. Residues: CASSIDEGTGYTF. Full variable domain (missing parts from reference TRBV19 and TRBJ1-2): DGGITQSPKYLFRKEGQNVTLSCEQNLNHDAMYWYRQDPGQGLRLIYYSQIVNDFQKGDIAEGYSVSREKKESFPLTVTSAQKNPTAFYLCASSIDEGTGYTFGSGTRLTVV.

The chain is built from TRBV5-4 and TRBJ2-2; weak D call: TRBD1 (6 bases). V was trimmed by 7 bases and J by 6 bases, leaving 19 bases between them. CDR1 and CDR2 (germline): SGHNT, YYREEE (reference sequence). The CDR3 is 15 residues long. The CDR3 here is CASATGPGAAGELFF. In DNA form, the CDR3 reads TGTGCCAGCGCTACGGGCCCAGGGGCAGCCGGGGAGCTGTTTTTT.

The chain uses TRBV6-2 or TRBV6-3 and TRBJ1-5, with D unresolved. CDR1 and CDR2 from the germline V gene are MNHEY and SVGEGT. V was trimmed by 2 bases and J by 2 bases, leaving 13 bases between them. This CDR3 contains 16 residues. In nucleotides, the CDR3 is TGTGCCAGCAGTTACCTAGACCCCAGTGGCAATCAGCCCCAGCATTTT. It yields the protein CASSYLDPSGNQPQHF.

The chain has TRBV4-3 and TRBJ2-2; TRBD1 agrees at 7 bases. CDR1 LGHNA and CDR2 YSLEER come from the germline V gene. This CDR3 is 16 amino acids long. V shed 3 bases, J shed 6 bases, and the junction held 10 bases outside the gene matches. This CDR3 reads CASSHPGQAVSGELFF. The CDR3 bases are TGCGCCAGCAGCCACCCTGGACAGGCCGTATCCGGGGAGCTGTTTTTT.

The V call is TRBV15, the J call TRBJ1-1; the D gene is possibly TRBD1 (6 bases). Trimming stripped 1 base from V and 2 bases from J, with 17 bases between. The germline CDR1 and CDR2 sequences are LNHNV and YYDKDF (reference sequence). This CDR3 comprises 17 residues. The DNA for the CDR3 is TGTGCCACCAGCAGAGGGGGGCCCGGGACAACTAACACTGAAGCTTTCTTT. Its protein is CATSRGGPGTTNTEAFF.

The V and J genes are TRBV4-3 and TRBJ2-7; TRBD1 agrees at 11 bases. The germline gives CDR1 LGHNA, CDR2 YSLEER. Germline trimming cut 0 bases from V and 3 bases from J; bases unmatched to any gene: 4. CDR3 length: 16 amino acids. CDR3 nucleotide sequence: TGCGCCAGCAGCCAAGATACGGGGACAGGGGGCTACGAGCAGTACTTC. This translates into CASSQDTGTGGYEQYF.

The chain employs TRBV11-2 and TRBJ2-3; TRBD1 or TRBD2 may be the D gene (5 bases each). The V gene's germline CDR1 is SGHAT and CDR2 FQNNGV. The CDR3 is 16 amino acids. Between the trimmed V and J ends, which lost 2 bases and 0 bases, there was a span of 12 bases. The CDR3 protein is CASSLFVGVSTDTQYF. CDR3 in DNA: TGTGCCAGCAGCTTATTTGTGGGGGTAAGCACAGATACGCAGTATTTT.

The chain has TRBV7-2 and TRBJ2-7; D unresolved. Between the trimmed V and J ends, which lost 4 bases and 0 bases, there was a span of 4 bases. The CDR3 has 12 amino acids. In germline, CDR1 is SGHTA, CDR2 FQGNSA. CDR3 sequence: CASSSTSYEQYF. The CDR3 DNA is TGTGCCAGCAGCTCCACCTCCTACGAGCAGTACTTC.

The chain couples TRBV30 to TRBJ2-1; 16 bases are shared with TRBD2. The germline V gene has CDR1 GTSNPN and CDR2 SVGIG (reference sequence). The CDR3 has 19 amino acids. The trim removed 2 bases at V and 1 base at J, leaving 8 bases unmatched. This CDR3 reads CAWSLPGLAGGRSYNEQFF. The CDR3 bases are TGTGCCTGGAGTTTACCGGGACTAGCGGGGGGGCGTTCCTACAATGAGCAGTTCTTC.

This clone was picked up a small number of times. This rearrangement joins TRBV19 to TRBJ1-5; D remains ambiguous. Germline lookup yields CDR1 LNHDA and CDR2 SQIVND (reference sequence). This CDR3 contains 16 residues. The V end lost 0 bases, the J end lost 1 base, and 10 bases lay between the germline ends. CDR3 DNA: TGTGCCAGTAGTATAGAAACGGGTTCAAGCAATCAGCCCCAGCATTTT. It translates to CASSIETGSSNQPQHF. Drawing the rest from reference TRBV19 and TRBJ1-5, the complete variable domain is DGGITQSPKYLFRKEGQNVTLSCEQNLNHDAMYWYRQDPGQGLRLIYYSQIVNDFQKGDIAEGYSVSREKKESFPLTVTSAQKNPTAFYLCASSIETGSSNQPQHFGDGTRLSIL.

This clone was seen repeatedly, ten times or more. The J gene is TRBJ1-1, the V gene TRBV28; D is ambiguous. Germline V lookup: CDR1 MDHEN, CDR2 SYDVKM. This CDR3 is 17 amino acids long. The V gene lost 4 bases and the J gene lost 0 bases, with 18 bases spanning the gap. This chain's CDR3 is CASSSTRASEMNTEAFF. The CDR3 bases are TGTGCCAGCAGTTCCACCCGAGCCTCCGAAATGAACACTGAAGCTTTCTTT.

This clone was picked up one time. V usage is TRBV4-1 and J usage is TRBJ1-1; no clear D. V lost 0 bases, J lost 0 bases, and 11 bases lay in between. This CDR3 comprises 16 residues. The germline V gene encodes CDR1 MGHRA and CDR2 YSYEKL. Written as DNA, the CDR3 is TGCGCCAGCAGCCAAGATCGGGGAGGGATGAACACTGAAGCTTTCTTT. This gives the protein CASSQDRGGMNTEAFF.

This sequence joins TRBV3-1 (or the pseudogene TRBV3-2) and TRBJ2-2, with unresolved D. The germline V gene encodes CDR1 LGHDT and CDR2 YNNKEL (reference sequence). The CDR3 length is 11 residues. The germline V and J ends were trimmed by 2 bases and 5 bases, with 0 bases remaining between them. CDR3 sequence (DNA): TGTGCCAGCAGCCAAACCGGGGAGCTGTTTTTT. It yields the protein CASSQTGELFF.